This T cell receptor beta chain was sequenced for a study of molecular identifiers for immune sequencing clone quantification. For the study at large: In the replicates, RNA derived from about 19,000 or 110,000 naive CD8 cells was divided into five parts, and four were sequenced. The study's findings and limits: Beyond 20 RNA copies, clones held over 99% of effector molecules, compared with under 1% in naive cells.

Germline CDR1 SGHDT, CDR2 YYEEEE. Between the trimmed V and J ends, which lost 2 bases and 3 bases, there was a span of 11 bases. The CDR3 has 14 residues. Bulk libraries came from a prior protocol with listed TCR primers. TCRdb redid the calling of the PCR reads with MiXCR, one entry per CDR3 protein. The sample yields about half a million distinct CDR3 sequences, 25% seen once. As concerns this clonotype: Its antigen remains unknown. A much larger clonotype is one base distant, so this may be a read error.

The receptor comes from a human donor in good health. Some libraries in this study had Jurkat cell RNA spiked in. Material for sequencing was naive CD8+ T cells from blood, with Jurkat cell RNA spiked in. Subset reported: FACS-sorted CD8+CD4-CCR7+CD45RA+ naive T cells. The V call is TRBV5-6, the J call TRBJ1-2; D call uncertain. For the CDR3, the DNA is TGTGCCAGCAGCTTATCCCCGGCCTACTATGGCTACACCTTC. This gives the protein CASSLSPAYYGYTF.